These 24 T cell receptor beta chains came from one sample sequenced in a study of OX40 agonist ivuxolimab in advanced cancers. The repertoire was sequenced with immunoSEQ multiplex PCR; TCRdb's copy has only in-frame clones and lacks some. The table has approximately 80,000 clones, around 94% seen once; the top ten hold over 8.5%. Sequencing was performed on CD4+ or CD8+ T cells sorted from blood, taken in a trial of the OX40 agonist ivuxolimab. The receptors originated from an adult with an advanced solid tumor such as melanoma, head and neck, liver or kidney cancer.

V is TRBV11-2 and J is TRBJ2-7; TRBD1 matches at 9 bases. CDR3 length: 17 amino acids. Germline trimming cut 5 bases from V and 3 bases from J; bases unmatched to any gene: 14. The germline V gene encodes CDR1 SGHAT and CDR2 FQNNGV. The CDR3 region is CASSVLAPGQGYYEQYF. The DNA for the CDR3 is TGTGCCAGCAGCGTTCTTGCCCCAGGACAGGGGTACTACGAGCAGTACTTC.

The V call is TRBV7-9, the J call TRBJ2-5, with 7 bases matching TRBD1. Germline V gives CDR1 SEHNR, CDR2 FQNEAQ (reference sequence). The length of the CDR3 is 15 residues. Germline trimming cut 4 bases from V and 1 base from J; bases unmatched to any gene: 6. Here the CDR3 DNA reads TGTGCCAGCAGCTCAAACCGGGACAGCCAAGAGACCCAGTACTTC. Its protein product is CASSSNRDSQETQYF.

The V call is TRBV30, the J call TRBJ2-3; 7 nucleotides agree with TRBD1. The length of the CDR3 is 14 residues. Germline V gives CDR1 GTSNPN, CDR2 SVGIG (reference sequence). After removal of 2 bases from V and 6 bases from J, the junction contained 8 bases not matched to a gene. CDR3 nucleotides: TGTGCCTGGAGTTACAGGGGCTTGTCCGATACGCAGTATTTT. The encoded protein is CAWSYRGLSDTQYF.

The gene calls are TRBV6-1 and TRBJ1-2; the match to TRBD1 covers 9 bases. Germline CDR1 MNHNS, CDR2 SASEGT. This CDR3 is built from 14 residues. Germline trimming cut 7 bases from V and 4 bases from J; bases unmatched to any gene: 7. The CDR3 loop is CASKGQGMGYGYTF. The CDR3 DNA is TGTGCCAGCAAAGGACAGGGGATGGGCTATGGCTACACCTTC.

This clone was recorded only once. The V gene is TRBV6-5, the J gene TRBJ2-5; weak D call: TRBD1 (5 bases). The germline V and J ends were trimmed by 6 bases and 4 bases, with 15 bases remaining between them. There are 14 residues in the CDR3. CDR1 is MNHEY and CDR2 is SVGAGI in the germline V gene. The CDR3 loop is CASSPLAGLETQYF. The CDR3 nucleotides are TGTGCCAGCAGCCCCCTGGCAGGGTTAGAGACCCAGTACTTC.

The chain is built from TRBV7-9 and TRBJ2-2; TRBD1 aligns across 9 bases. Germline V lookup: CDR1 SEHNR, CDR2 FQNEAQ (reference sequence). This CDR3 spans 15 amino acids. J lost 4 bases, V lost 5 bases, and 5 bases had no gene match. In DNA, the CDR3 is TGTGCCAGCAGCATCCGGGACAGGGTCACCGGGGAGCTGTTTTTT. Translating it yields CASSIRDRVTGELFF.

The rearrangement links TRBV4-1 to TRBJ2-7, with a tentative D call TRBD1 (6 bases). V was shortened by 4 bases and J by 2 bases, with 9 bases between the two germline ends. Per the germline V gene, CDR1 is MGHRA and CDR2 is YSYEKL. CDR3 length equals 13 residues. CDR3 region: CASSLGQTYEQYF. The CDR3 bases are TGCGCCAGCAGCCTCGGACAGACCTACGAGCAGTACTTC.

The rearrangement uses TRBV27 and TRBJ2-7; D ambiguous. V gave up 0 bases and J gave up 4 bases, with 7 bases separating them. The germline V gene encodes CDR1 MNHEY and CDR2 SMNVEV (reference sequence). The length of the CDR3 is 13 residues. The DNA of the CDR3 is TGTGCCAGCAGTTTATCGTCCATATACGAGCAGTACTTC. Protein: CASSLSSIYEQYF.

This sequence joins TRBV9 and TRBJ2-5, with no clear D. The germline V gene has CDR1 SGDLS and CDR2 YYNGEE. The CDR3 has 16 amino acids. Trimming shortened V by 4 bases and J by 4 bases, and 20 bases separated the two germline ends. The CDR3 sequence: CASSPPDPGAGETQYF. The CDR3 DNA follows: TGTGCCAGCAGCCCCCCAGATCCCGGTGCCGGAGAGACCCAGTACTTC. Full variable domain (missing parts from reference TRBV9 and TRBJ2-5): DSGVTQTPKHLITATGQRVTLRCSPRSGDLSVYWYQQSLDQGLQFLIQYYNGEERAKGNILERFSAQQFPDLHSELNLSSLELGDSALYFCASSPPDPGAGETQYFGPGTRLLVL.

This rearrangement joins TRBV7-9 to TRBJ1-5, with D unclear. The CDR3 runs 13 residues. CDR1 is SEHNR and CDR2 is FQNEAQ in the germline V gene (reference sequence). V was trimmed by 4 bases and J by 6 bases, leaving 10 bases between them. CDR3 bases: TGTGCCAGCAGCTCCTCGCTCGCTCAGCCCCAGCATTTT. Protein: CASSSSLAQPQHF.

The sample holds one count of this clone. The chain combines TRBV19 with TRBJ1-6; 7 bases align to TRBD1. The CDR3 length is 15 residues. Germline lookup yields CDR1 LNHDA and CDR2 SQIVND (reference sequence). V dropped 4 bases and J dropped 7; count of bases not matched to a gene: 7. This CDR3 is CASSTSTGRNSPLHF. In DNA, the CDR3 is TGTGCCAGTAGTACGTCGACAGGGAGAAATTCACCCCTCCACTTT. The entire variable domain, with the rest obtained from reference TRBV19 and TRBJ1-6, is as follows: DGGITQSPKYLFRKEGQNVTLSCEQNLNHDAMYWYRQDPGQGLRLIYYSQIVNDFQKGDIAEGYSVSREKKESFPLTVTSAQKNPTAFYLCASSTSTGRNSPLHFGNGTRLTVT.

This clone has just one count. V usage is TRBV9 and J usage is TRBJ2-7; a possible D gene is TRBD2 (6 bases). The ends were cut back, 3 bases at V and 2 bases at J, with 15 bases in the middle. The CDR3 contains 15 residues. Germline lookup yields CDR1 SGDLS and CDR2 YYNGEE. The CDR3 DNA reads TGTGCCAGCAGCGCCCGGGACTTTACCACCTACGAGCAGTACTTC. Amino acids: CASSARDFTTYEQYF.

The chain carries TRBV5-1 and TRBJ2-4; D ambiguous. Trimming shortened V by 0 bases and J by 0 bases, and 4 bases separated the two germline ends. Looked up from germline, CDR1 is SGHRS and CDR2 is YFSETQ. The CDR3 consists of 14 residues. DNA of the CDR3: TGCGCCAGCAGCTTGGAGGTAGCCAAAAACATTCAGTACTTC. This encodes CASSLEVAKNIQYF.

The chain combines TRBV25-1 with TRBJ1-2; D uncertain. Germline V gene lookup returns CDR1 MGHDK and CDR2 SYGVNS. The ends were cut back, 5 bases at V and 8 bases at J, with 15 bases in the middle. This CDR3 is 13 amino acids long. The CDR3 DNA sequence: TGTGCCAGCAGTCCCGGGCTCCACGGGGGCTACACCTTC. Translated: CASSPGLHGGYTF.

The chain couples TRBV12-5 to TRBJ2-2; D unclear. There are 14 residues in the CDR3. The germline gives CDR1 LGHNT, CDR2 FRNRAP. V lost 6 bases and J 6 bases, leaving 14 bases between the germline ends. CDR3 in amino acids: CASGRGPSAGELFF. For the CDR3, the DNA is TGTGCTAGTGGGAGAGGCCCCTCTGCCGGGGAGCTGTTTTTT.

The V call is TRBV28, the J call TRBJ2-7, with D uncertain. Germline CDR1 reads MDHEN; CDR2 reads SYDVKM. The V gene lost 1 base and the J gene lost 1 base, with 11 bases spanning the gap. The CDR3 is made up of 15 amino acids. The CDR3 protein is CASSLFRLGSYEQYF. The CDR3 nucleotides read TGTGCCAGCAGTTTATTTCGCCTAGGATCCTACGAGCAGTACTTC.

The rearrangement uses TRBV7-3 and TRBJ1-1, with D hard to call. Germline CDR1 reads SGHTA; CDR2 reads FQGTGA. Trimming removed 1 base at V and 1 base at J, with 4 bases between. The CDR3 is 13 residues long. CDR3 nucleotides: TGTGCCAGCAGCTTAATGGAGAACACTGAAGCTTTCTTT. The encoded protein is CASSLMENTEAFF. The full variable domain, completed using reference TRBV7-3 and TRBJ1-1, is GAGVSQTPSNKVTEKGKYVELRCDPISGHTALYWYRQSLGQGPEFLIYFQGTGAADDSGLPNDRFFAVRPEGSVSTLKIQRTERGDSAVYLCASSLMENTEAFFGQGTRLTVV.

The CDR3 reads CASSTWDSDYGYTF. The CDR3 DNA is TGTGCCAGTAGTACCTGGGACAGCGACTATGGCTACACCTTC. V gene TRBV19 combines with J gene TRBJ1-2; 7 bases agree with TRBD1. The CDR3 length is 14 residues. Germline CDR1 LNHDA, CDR2 SQIVND (reference sequence). V shed 4 bases and J 3 bases; nucleotides not matched to a gene: 5.

This chain links TRBV6-5 with TRBJ1-1; D is unclear. CDR3 size: 10 residues. Germline CDR1 is MNHEY and CDR2 is SVGAGI. V was trimmed by 10 bases and J by 5 bases, leaving 8 bases between them. In DNA, the CDR3 is TGTGCCACCTCTCCGACTGAAGCTTTCTTT. It specifies CATSPTEAFF.

The CDR3 nucleotides are TGTGCCAGCAGCTCGCAGGTTATACGCTACGAGCAGTACTTC. It codes for CASSSQVIRYEQYF. V is TRBV5-6 and J is TRBJ2-7; D ambiguous. Trimming removed 3 bases at V and 3 bases at J, with 13 bases between. Germline CDR1 SGHDT, CDR2 YYEEEE. The length of the CDR3 is 14 residues.

CDR3: CAWRPNLIRQRPNYGYTF. DNA for the CDR3: TGTGCCTGGAGACCCAACCTGATCAGACAGAGGCCCAACTATGGCTACACCTTC. The chain carries TRBV30 and TRBJ1-2; TRBD1 might be the D (5 bases). Germline V CDR1 and CDR2: GTSNPN, SVGIG (reference sequence). The V and J ends lost 3 bases and 2 bases respectively, with 25 bases between them. The CDR3 extends over 18 amino acids.

The rearrangement uses TRBV7-9 and TRBJ2-7, with TRBD2 matching over 13 bases. The CDR3 is 16 amino acids. Germline values: CDR1 SEHNR, CDR2 FQNEAQ (reference sequence). V shed 5 bases and J 5 bases; nucleotides not matched to a gene: 9. In nucleotides, the CDR3 is TGTGCCAGCAGCCCAATGGGACTAGCGGGAACTCACGAGCAGTACTTC. Translation gives CASSPMGLAGTHEQYF.

The chain employs TRBV5-1 and TRBJ2-1; tentatively, D is TRBD1 or TRBD2 (7 bases each). The CDR3 sequence is 16 residues long. V was trimmed by 0 bases and J by 4 bases, leaving 14 bases between them. Germline CDR1 and CDR2: SGHRS and YFSETQ. CDR3 DNA: TGCGCCAGCAGCTTGGCAGGGGGGGTGAGGTACAATGAGCAGTTCTTC. This gives the protein CASSLAGGVRYNEQFF.

This sequence joins TRBV9 and TRBJ1-5; D gene ambiguous. V was cut by 0 bases and J by 8 bases, with 15 bases left in between. The CDR3 extends over 15 amino acids. CDR1 is SGDLS and CDR2 is YYNGEE in the germline V gene. The CDR3 here is CASSVGPLIDEPQHF. DNA for the CDR3: TGTGCCAGCAGCGTAGGACCCCTAATTGACGAGCCCCAGCATTTT.